This passage covers 2 T cell receptor beta chains from one sample sequenced in a study of blood T cells in healthy people across ages. With a J-beta primer mix and a sample-barcoded 5' primer, a second PCR ran 7 to 11 cycles. TCRdb used MiXCR to reprocess the 5' RACE reads, holding one entry per CDR3 protein. The table includes about 760,000 distinct CDR3 sequences, around 50% detected once. Sequenced: blood. The receptors were sampled from a man in his forties in good health.

This clonotype was counted once. The chain has TRBV5-5 and TRBJ2-3; D might be TRBD2 (5 bases). The CDR3 totals 15 residues. V shed 6 bases and J shed 6 bases, with 20 bases lying between them. CDR1 is SGHKS, CDR2 YYEKEE, per germline (reference sequence). Written as DNA, the CDR3 is TGTGCCAGCACCGCATGGGAGAAGATGGGGGATACGCAGTATTTT. The encoded protein is CASTAWEKMGDTQYF.

The CDR3 here is CARSGGGNYGYTF. The DNA for the CDR3 is TGTGCTAGAAGCGGGGGGGGCAACTATGGCTACACCTTC. The chain couples TRBV12-5 to TRBJ1-2; weak D call: TRBD1 (6 bases). Germline loops: CDR1 LGHNT, CDR2 FRNRAP. V was clipped by 9 bases and J by 2 bases, with 13 bases between them. The CDR3 totals 13 residues.